The source of this TCR beta chain is a study of blood T cells in healthy people across ages. Study-level results: In the absence of known donor CMV status, changes in expanded clonotypes were possibly confounded.

The use of a sample-barcoded 5' primer and a J-beta primer mix characterized a second PCR of roughly 6 to 11 cycles. TCRdb re-called the 5' RACE reads through MiXCR, storing one row per CDR3 protein. Among roughly 1.9 million distinct CDR3 sequences listed, around 40% were seen once. Germline loops: CDR1 LGHNA, CDR2 YNFKEQ. V was shortened by 4 bases and J by 5 bases, with 14 bases between the two germline ends. There are 14 residues in the CDR3. This clonotype showed up just a few times. Antigen specificity is unknown. Specimen: blood. The J gene is TRBJ1-1, the V gene TRBV4-2, with D unresolved. This TCR came from a human donor in good health. This CDR3 reads CASSPASRSTEAFF. For the CDR3, the DNA is TGTGCCAGCAGCCCAGCGTCGAGAAGTACTGAAGCTTTCTTT.